One and the same sample provided the 14 T cell receptor beta chains below, sequenced in a study of CD8+ T cells in alopecia areata (dated by TCRdb to between 2017 and 2018). Library preparation used the immunoSEQ multiplex PCR assay. RNA was extracted from all samples and reverse transcribed into cDNA as template for TCR sequencing. TCRdb re-hosts the immuneACCESS table, in-frame sequences only. Its copies lack some clones; in the studies checked, an unresolved V gene accounts for under half of them, and the cause for the rest is not known. The sample yields about 130,000 clones; roughly three fifths were counted once. The ten largest account for less than 5.5% of the sample. Interpreted using the paper, the time point label stands for: baseline before oral tofacitinib. Sequencing used CD4+ T cells sorted from blood, obtained at week 0. These TCRs come from a human donor with alopecia areata.

This clone was seen more than once but under ten times. This chain links TRBV7-2 with TRBJ2-1; D is perhaps TRBD1 or TRBD2 (5 bases each). Trimming pared 3 bases from V and 0 bases from J, leaving 9 bases between. The CDR3 is 15 residues long. Germline CDR1 reads SGHTA; CDR2 reads FQGNSA. For the CDR3, the DNA is TGTGCCAGCAGCTTCCGGGGCTTCTCCTACAATGAGCAGTTCTTC. Amino acids: CASSFRGFSYNEQFF. Supplemented by reference TRBV7-2 and TRBJ2-1, the full variable domain reads GAGVSQSPSNKVTEKGKDVELRCDPISGHTALYWYRQSLGQGLEFLIYFQGNSAPDKSGLPSDRFSAERTGGSVSTLTIQRTQQEDSAVYLCASSFRGFSYNEQFFGPGTRLTVL.

This clone was seen only a few times. This chain joins TRBV4-2 and TRBJ1-1; 7 bases are a match to TRBD1. CDR3 length: 18 residues. The germline V gene has CDR1 LGHNA and CDR2 YNFKEQ. The ends lost 2 bases at V and 1 base at J; junction bases unmatched: 13. CDR3 sequence: CASSQIWTGDISNTEAFF. CDR3 in DNA: TGTGCCAGCAGCCAAATTTGGACAGGAGACATTTCGAACACTGAAGCTTTCTTT.

The chain carries TRBV6-6 and TRBJ1-1; TRBD1 matches 8 bases. Germline values: CDR1 MNHNY, CDR2 SVGAGI (reference sequence). The CDR3 has 14 amino acids. Trimming at V came to 2 bases and at J to 10 bases, leaving 9 bases not matched to a gene. The chain's CDR3 is CASSYVPGGGLAFF. The CDR3 DNA is TGTGCCAGCAGTTACGTCCCAGGGGGCGGCTTAGCTTTCTTT.

This chain connects TRBV2 to TRBJ1-6, with TRBD1 matching over 9 bases. With V trimmed by 7 bases and J by 10 bases, 5 bases remained unmatched. Germline CDR1 reads SNHLY; CDR2 reads FYNNEI. The CDR3 consists of 13 residues. As DNA, the CDR3 is TGTGCCAGCACCAAAGGACAGGGGTCACCCCTCCACTTT. Translated: CASTKGQGSPLHF.

This chain links TRBV7-6 with TRBJ2-3; D might be TRBD1 or TRBD2, each matching 5 bases. The CDR3 has 16 residues. The germline CDR1 and CDR2 sequences are SGHVS and FNYEAQ. Trimming took 4 bases from V and 0 from J, leaving 14 bases between them. The CDR3 nucleotides are TGTGCCAGCAGCTCGAATAGGTGGGACAGCACAGATACGCAGTATTTT. Protein sequence: CASSSNRWDSTDTQYF.

The chain carries TRBV6-6 and TRBJ2-7, with D perhaps TRBD2 (6 bases). The germline V gene has CDR1 MNHNY and CDR2 SVGAGI (reference sequence). The V and J ends lost 5 bases and 5 bases respectively, with 19 bases between them. The CDR3 is 15 amino acids. The CDR3 bases are TGTGCCAGCAGTGCCGGGACTGGGAGTCTCAACGAGCAGTACTTC. Amino acids: CASSAGTGSLNEQYF.

The chain carries TRBV27 and TRBJ2-5, with 8 positions matching TRBD2. The CDR3 runs 14 residues. Per germline, CDR1 MNHEY and CDR2 SMNVEV (reference sequence). V was pared by 3 bases and J by 1 base, with 1 base of the junction left unmatched. CDR3 bases: TGTGCCAGCAGTTTCGGGGGGGCCCAAGAGACCCAGTACTTC. This gives the protein CASSFGGAQETQYF.

The chain carries TRBV2 and TRBJ1-2; maybe TRBD1 (6 bases). The CDR3 has 13 residues. CDR1 and CDR2 from the germline V gene are SNHLY and FYNNEI. V lost 7 bases to trimming and J lost 4 bases, with 13 bases between them. The CDR3 spells CASTEGGGYGYTF. The CDR3 coding sequence is TGTGCCAGCACCGAGGGGGGAGGCTATGGCTACACCTTC.

CDR3 in amino acids: CAWSVQGTGELFF. The CDR3, as DNA: TGTGCCTGGAGTGTACAAGGGACCGGGGAGCTGTTTTTT. The chain joins TRBV30 to TRBJ2-2; D remains unclear. From germline, CDR1 is GTSNPN and CDR2 SVGIG (reference sequence). The V end lost 0 bases, the J end lost 5 bases, and 7 bases lay between the germline ends. This CDR3 comprises 13 residues. The full variable domain, with the rest looked up from reference TRBV30 and TRBJ2-2, is SQTIHQWPATLVQPVGSPLSLECTVEGTSNPNLYWYRQAAGRGLQLLFYSVGIGQISSEVPQNLSASRPQDRQFILSSKKLLLSDSGFYLCAWSVQGTGELFFGEGSRLTVL.

In its sample, this clone was seen once. The chain carries TRBV7-2 and TRBJ2-1; no definite D call. CDR1 SGHTA and CDR2 FQGNSA come from the germline V gene. Trimming stripped 6 bases from V and 5 bases from J, with 20 bases between. The CDR3 spans 16 residues. CDR3 DNA: TGTGCCAGCAGTCCGAAACTGAGGACGGGCGACAATGAGCAGTTCTTC. Encoded protein: CASSPKLRTGDNEQFF.

The chain carries TRBV4-3 and TRBJ2-7; D is ambiguous. CDR1 and CDR2 (germline): LGHNA, YSLEER. This CDR3 has 13 amino acids. V dropped 0 bases and J dropped 6 bases, with 9 bases sitting between them. In DNA, the CDR3 is TGCGCCAGCAGCCAAGATACCAGCGCCGAGCAGTACTTC. Its translation: CASSQDTSAEQYF.

This rearrangement joins TRBV7-2 to TRBJ2-1, with 10 bases lining up with TRBD2. The CDR3 consists of 14 residues. V lost 1 base, J lost 9 bases, and 3 bases stayed unmatched. From germline, CDR1 is SGHTA and CDR2 FQGNSA. The CDR3 sequence is CASSLGLAGVEQFF. The CDR3 region has the DNA TGTGCCAGCAGCTTAGGGCTAGCGGGAGTTGAGCAGTTCTTC.

The rearrangement uses TRBV7-2 and TRBJ1-1; 8 bases align to TRBD1. Germline CDR1 and CDR2: SGHTA and FQGNSA. Unmatched junction bases numbered 2, after V lost 4 bases and J lost 1 base. This CDR3 region has 14 residues. In DNA form, the CDR3 reads TGTGCCAGCAGCTCGGACAGGGCGAACACTGAAGCTTTCTTT. This gives the protein CASSSDRANTEAFF. The full variable domain, rest sourced from reference TRBV7-2 and TRBJ1-1, is GAGVSQSPSNKVTEKGKDVELRCDPISGHTALYWYRQSLGQGLEFLIYFQGNSAPDKSGLPSDRFSAERTGGSVSTLTIQRTQQEDSAVYLCASSSDRANTEAFFGQGTRLTVV.

This sequence joins TRBV19 and TRBJ2-1, with TRBD2 as a possible D gene (6 bases). This CDR3 is 13 amino acids long. The germline V gene has CDR1 LNHDA and CDR2 SQIVND (reference sequence). Trimming removed 6 bases from V and 10 bases from J, with 16 bases in between. CDR3 sequence: CASSGTSVGEQFF. The CDR3 coding sequence is TGTGCCAGTAGCGGGACTTCCGTTGGGGAGCAGTTCTTC.